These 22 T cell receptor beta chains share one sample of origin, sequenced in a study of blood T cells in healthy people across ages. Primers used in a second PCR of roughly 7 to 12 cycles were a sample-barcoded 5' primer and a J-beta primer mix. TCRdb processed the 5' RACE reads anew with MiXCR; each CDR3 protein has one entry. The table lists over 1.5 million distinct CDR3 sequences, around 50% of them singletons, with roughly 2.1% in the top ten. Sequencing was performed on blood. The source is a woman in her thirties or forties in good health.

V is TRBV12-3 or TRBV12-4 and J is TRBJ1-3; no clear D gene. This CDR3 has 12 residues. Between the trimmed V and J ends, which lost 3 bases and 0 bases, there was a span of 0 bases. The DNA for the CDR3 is TGTGCCAGCAGTTTCTCTGGAAACACCATATATTTT. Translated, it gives CASSFSGNTIYF.

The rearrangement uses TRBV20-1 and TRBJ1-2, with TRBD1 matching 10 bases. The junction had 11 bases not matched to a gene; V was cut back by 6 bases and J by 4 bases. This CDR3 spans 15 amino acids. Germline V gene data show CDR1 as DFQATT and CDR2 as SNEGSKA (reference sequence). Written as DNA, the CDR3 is TGCAGTGCGCCACGGGGACAGGGGCAATTCTATGGCTACACCTTC. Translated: CSAPRGQGQFYGYTF.

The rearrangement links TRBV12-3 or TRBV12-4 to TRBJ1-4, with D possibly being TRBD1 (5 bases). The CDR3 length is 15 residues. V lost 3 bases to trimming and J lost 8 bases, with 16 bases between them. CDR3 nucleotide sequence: TGTGCCAGCAGTTTCTTCCCGGGGGTGTCGGAAAAACTGTTTTTT. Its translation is CASSFFPGVSEKLFF.

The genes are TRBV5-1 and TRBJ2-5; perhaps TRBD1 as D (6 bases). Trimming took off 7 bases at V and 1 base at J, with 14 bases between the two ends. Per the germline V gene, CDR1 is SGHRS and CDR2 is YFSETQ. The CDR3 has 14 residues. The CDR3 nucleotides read TGCGCCAGCGGCGTAATAGGGGGCCAAGAGACCCAGTACTTC. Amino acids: CASGVIGGQETQYF.

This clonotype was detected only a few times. The CDR3 DNA follows: TGTGCCAGCCGTGGGGCTGGTGAGCAGTTCTTC. Translating gives CASRGAGEQFF. This chain uses TRBV12-3 or TRBV12-4 with TRBJ2-1; tentative D call: TRBD1 (5 bases). The CDR3 has 11 amino acids. V was trimmed by 8 bases and J by 9 bases, leaving 11 bases between them.

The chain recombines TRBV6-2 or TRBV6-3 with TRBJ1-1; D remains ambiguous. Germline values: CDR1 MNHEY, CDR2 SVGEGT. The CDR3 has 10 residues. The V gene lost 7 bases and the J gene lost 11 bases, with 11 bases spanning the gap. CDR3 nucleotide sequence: TGTGCCAGCACAGGCACCGCTGCTTTCTTT. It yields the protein CASTGTAAFF.

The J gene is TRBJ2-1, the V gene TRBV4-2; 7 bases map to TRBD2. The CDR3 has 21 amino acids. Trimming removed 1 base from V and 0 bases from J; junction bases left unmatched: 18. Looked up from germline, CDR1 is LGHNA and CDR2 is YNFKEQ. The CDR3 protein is CASSQVGLASGEPFSYNEQFF. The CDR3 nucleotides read TGTGCCAGCAGCCAAGTTGGTCTGGCTAGCGGTGAGCCCTTCTCCTACAATGAGCAGTTCTTC.

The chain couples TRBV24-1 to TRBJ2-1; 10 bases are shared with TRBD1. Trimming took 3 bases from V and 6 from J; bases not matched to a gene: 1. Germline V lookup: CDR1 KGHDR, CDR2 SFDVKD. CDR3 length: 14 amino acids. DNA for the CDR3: TGTGCCACCAGTGATCGGGACAGGGGCAATGAGCAGTTCTTC. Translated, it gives CATSDRDRGNEQFF.

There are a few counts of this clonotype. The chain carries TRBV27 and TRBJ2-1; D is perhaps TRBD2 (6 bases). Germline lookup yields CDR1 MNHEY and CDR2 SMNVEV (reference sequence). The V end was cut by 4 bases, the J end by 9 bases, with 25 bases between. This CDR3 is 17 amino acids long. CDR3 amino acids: CASSSPSVGTPLGEQFF. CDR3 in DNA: TGTGCCAGCAGTTCCCCTAGCGTCGGGACCCCTTTGGGTGAGCAGTTCTTC.

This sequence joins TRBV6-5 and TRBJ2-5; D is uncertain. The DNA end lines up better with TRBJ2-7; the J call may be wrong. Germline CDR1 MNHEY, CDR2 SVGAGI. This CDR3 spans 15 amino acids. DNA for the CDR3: TGTGCCAGCAGACTTCGGGCCGACTTTTCCTACGAGCAGTACTTC. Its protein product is CASRLRADFSYEQYF.

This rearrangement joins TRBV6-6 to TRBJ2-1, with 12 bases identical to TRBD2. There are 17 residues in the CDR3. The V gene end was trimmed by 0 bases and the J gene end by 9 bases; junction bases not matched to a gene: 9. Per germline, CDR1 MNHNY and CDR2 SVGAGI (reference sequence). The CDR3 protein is CASSYSRGLAGGPEQFF. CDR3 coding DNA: TGTGCCAGCAGTTACTCAAGGGGCCTAGCGGGGGGGCCTGAGCAGTTCTTC.

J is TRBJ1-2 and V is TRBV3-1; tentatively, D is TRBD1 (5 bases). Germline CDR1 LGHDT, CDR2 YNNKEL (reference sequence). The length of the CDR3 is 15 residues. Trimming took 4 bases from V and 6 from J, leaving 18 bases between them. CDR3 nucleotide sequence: TGTGCCAGCAGCCCGGAGGGGCAGGGCAGGGATGGCTACACCTTC. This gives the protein CASSPEGQGRDGYTF.

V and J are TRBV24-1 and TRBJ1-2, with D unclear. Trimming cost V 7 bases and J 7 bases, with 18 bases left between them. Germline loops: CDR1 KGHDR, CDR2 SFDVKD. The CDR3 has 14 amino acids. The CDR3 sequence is CATSAAEVGSGYTF. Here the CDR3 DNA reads TGTGCCACCAGCGCCGCGGAGGTCGGCAGTGGCTACACCTTC.

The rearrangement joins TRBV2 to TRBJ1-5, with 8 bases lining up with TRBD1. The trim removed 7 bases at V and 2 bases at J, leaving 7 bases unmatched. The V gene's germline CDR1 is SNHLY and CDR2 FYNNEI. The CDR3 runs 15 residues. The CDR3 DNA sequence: TGTGCCAGCACCCCGGGACAGGCTGGCAATCAGCCCCAGCATTTT. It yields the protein CASTPGQAGNQPQHF.

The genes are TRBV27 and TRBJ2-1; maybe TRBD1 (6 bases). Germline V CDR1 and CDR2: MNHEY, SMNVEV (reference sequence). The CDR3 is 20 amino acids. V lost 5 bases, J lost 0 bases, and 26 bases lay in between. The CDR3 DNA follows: TGTGCCAGCAGTCCAAACAGGGCCCAGTCTTTTTTAGACTCCTACAATGAGCAGTTCTTC. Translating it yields CASSPNRAQSFLDSYNEQFF.

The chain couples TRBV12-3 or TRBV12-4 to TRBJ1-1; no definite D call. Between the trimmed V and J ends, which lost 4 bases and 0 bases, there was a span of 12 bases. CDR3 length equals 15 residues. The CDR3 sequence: CASSSHSHMNTEAFF. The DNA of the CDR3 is TGTGCCAGCAGTTCCCACAGTCACATGAACACTGAAGCTTTCTTT.

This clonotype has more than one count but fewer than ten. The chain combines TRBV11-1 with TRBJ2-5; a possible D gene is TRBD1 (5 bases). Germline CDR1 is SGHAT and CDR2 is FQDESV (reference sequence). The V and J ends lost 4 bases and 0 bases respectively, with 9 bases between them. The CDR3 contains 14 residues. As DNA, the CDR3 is TGTGCCAGCAGCTCCGAGACAGACCAAGAGACCCAGTACTTC. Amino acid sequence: CASSSETDQETQYF.

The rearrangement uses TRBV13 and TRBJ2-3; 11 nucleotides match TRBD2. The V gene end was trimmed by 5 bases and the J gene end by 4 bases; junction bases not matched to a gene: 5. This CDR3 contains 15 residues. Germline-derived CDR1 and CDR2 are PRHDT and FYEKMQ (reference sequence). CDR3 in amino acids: CASSQGTSGADTQYF. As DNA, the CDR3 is TGTGCCAGCAGCCAGGGGACTAGCGGTGCAGATACGCAGTATTTT.

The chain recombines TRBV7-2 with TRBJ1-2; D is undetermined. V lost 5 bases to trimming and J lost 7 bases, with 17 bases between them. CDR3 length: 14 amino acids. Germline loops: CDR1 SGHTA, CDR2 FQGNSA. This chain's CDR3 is CASSVDRVAGGYTF. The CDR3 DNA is TGTGCCAGCAGCGTAGATCGGGTAGCGGGTGGCTACACCTTC.

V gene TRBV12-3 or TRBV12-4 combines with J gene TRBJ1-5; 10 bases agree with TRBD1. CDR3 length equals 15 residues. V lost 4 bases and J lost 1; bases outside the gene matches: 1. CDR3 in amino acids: CASSWDRGSNQPQHF. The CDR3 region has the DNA TGTGCCAGCAGTTGGGACAGGGGAAGCAATCAGCCCCAGCATTTT.

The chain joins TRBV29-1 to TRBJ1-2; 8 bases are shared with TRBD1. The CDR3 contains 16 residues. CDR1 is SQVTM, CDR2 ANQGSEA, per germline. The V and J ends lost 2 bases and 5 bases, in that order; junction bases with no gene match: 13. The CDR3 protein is CSVEWQGAGVRYGYTF. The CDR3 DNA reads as TGCAGCGTTGAATGGCAGGGGGCCGGGGTCCGTTATGGCTACACCTTC.

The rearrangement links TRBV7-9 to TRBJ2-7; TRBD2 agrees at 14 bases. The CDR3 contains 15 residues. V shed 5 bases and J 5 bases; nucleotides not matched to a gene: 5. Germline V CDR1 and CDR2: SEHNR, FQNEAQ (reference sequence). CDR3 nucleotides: TGTGCCAGCAGCCCGACTAGCGGGGGGGCTAACGAGCAGTACTTC. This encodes CASSPTSGGANEQYF.